The clone carrying this T cell receptor beta chain was detected ten times or more. Its antigen remains unidentified. This entry comes from a study of post-analysis software for immune sequencing data. For the study at large: Disease courses included relapsing-remitting, secondary progressive and progressive-relapsing multiple sclerosis. Study-wide results and limits: In patients, TRBV5-6, TRBV5-1 and TRBV20-1 belonged to five TRBV segments found more frequently than in controls. Multiple sclerosis patients showed significantly lower normalized Chao1 diversity than controls did.

CDR3 length equals 13 residues. Germline V CDR1 and CDR2: LGHNA, YSLEER. Trimming left V 4 bases short and J 5 bases short, with 11 bases between. cDNA libraries for TCR beta contained unique molecular identifiers. TCRdb reanalysed the PCR reads using MiXCR and keeps one entry per CDR3 protein. The sample shows about 770,000 distinct CDR3 sequences, 46% of them seen only once. Sequencing was done on a sample of blood. This chain uses TRBV4-3 with TRBJ2-5; D gene uncertain. The TCR sequence derives from a girl aged 10-17 years with multiple sclerosis. CDR3 sequence reads: CASSRTVRETQYF. As DNA, the CDR3 is TGCGCCAGCAGCCGAACGGTTCGGGAGACCCAGTACTTC.